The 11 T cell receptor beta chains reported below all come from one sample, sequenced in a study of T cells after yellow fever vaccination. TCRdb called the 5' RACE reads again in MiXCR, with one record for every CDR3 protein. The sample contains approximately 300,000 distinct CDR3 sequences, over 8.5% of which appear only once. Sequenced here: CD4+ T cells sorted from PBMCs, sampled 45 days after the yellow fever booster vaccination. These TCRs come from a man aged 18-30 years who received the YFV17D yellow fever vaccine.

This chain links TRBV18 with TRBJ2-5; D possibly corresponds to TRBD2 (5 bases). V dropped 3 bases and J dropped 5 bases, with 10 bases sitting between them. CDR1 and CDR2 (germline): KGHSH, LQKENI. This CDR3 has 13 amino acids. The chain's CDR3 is CASSPRETETQYF. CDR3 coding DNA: TGTGCCAGCTCACCGAGGGAGACGGAGACCCAGTACTTC.

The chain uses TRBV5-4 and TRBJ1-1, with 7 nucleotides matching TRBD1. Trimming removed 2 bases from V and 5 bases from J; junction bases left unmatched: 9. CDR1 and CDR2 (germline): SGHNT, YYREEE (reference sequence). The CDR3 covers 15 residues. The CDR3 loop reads CASSFPDRADTEAFF. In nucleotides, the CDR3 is TGTGCCAGCAGCTTTCCCGACAGGGCGGATACTGAAGCTTTCTTT.

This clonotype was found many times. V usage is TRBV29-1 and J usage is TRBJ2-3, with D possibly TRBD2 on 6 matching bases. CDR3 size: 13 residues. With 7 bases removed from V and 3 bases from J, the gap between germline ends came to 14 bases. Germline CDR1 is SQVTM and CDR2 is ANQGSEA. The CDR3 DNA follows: TGCAGCGCCTCGGTGGGGAGGACAGATACGCAGTATTTT. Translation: CSASVGRTDTQYF.

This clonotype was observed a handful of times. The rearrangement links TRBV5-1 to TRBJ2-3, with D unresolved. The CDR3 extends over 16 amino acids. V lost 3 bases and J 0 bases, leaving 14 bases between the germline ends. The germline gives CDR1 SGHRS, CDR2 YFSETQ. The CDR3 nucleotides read TGCGCCAGCAGCTCCGAAGCCTGGCGGAGCACAGATACGCAGTATTTT. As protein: CASSSEAWRSTDTQYF. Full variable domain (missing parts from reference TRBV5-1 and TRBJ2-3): KAGVTQTPRYLIKTRGQQVTLSCSPISGHRSVSWYQQTPGQGLQFLFEYFSETQRNKGNFPGRFSGRQFSNSRSEMNVSTLELGDSALYLCASSSEAWRSTDTQYFGPGTRLTVL.

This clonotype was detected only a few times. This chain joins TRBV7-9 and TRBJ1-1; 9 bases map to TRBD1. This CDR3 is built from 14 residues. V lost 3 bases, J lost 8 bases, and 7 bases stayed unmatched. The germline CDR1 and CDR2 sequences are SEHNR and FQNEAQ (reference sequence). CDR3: CASSFTTGGKEAFF. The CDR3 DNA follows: TGTGCCAGCAGCTTCACTACAGGGGGCAAAGAAGCTTTCTTT.

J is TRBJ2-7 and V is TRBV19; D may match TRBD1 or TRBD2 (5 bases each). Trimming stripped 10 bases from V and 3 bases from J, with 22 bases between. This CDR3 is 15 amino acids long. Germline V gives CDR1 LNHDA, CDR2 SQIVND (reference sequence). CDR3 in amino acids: CATSKLSRGLYEQYF. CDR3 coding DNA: TGTGCCACCTCGAAACTTTCACGGGGCCTCTACGAGCAGTACTTC.

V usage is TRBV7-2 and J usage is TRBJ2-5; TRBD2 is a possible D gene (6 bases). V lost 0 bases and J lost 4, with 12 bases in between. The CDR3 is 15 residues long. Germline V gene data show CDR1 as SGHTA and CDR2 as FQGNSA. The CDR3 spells CASSLAGRNRETQYF. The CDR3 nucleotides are TGTGCCAGCAGCTTAGCCGGGAGAAACCGAGAGACCCAGTACTTC. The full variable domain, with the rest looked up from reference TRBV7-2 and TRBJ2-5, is GAGVSQSPSNKVTEKGKDVELRCDPISGHTALYWYRQSLGQGLEFLIYFQGNSAPDKSGLPSDRFSAERTGGSVSTLTIQRTQQEDSAVYLCASSLAGRNRETQYFGPGTRLLVL.

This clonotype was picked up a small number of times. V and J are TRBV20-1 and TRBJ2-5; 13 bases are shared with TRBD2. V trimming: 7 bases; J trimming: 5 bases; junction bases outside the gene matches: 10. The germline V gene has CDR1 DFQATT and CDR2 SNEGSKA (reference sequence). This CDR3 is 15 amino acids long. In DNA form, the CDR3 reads TGCAGTGTCAGCCGACTAGCGGGGGGCCAGGAGACCCAGTACTTC. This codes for CSVSRLAGGQETQYF.

CDR3 DNA sequence: TGTGCCTGGACCGGTACGGGGGATCTCGGCATGCAGTATTTT. It codes for CAWTGTGDLGMQYF. V and J are TRBV30 and TRBJ2-3; D is perhaps TRBD2 (6 bases). The CDR3 is made up of 14 amino acids. Per the germline V gene, CDR1 is GTSNPN and CDR2 is SVGIG (reference sequence). Trimming stripped 4 bases from V and 11 bases from J, with 22 bases between.

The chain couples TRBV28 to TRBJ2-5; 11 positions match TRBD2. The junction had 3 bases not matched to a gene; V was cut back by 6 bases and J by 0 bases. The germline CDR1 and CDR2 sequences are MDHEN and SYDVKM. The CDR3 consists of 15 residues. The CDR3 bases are TGTGCCAGCAGACCGACTAGCGGGGACCAAGAGACCCAGTACTTC. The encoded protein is CASRPTSGDQETQYF.

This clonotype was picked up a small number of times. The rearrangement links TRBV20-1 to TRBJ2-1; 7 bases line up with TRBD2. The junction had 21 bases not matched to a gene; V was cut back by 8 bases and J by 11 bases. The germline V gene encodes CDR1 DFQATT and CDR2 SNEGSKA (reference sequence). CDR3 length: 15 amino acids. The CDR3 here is CSTFSERGALGKQFF. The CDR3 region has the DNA TGCAGTACCTTCTCCGAGCGGGGAGCCCTGGGGAAGCAGTTCTTC.